This T cell receptor beta chain was sequenced during a study of cytomegalovirus exposure and HLA in healthy donors. PCR primers comprised 60 Vbeta and 13 Jbeta primers. Repertoires were generated with immunoSEQ multiplex PCR, while TCRdb's copy carries only in-frame clones and drops some. The sample has roughly 200,000 clones, 80% seen once; the top ten hold under 0.85%. Germline assignment: CDR1 SNHLY and CDR2 FYNNEI. V gave up 3 bases and J gave up 5 bases; unmatched junction bases: 9. CDR3 length: 16 amino acids. The sequencing input was PBMCs. The chain couples TRBV2 to TRBJ2-2, with 7 bases that match TRBD2. The sequence came from a boy aged 10-17 years in good health and CMV-seronegative. The CDR3 loop is CASSDIGGRKTGELFF. The CDR3, as DNA: TGTGCCAGCAGTGATATCGGCGGGAGAAAGACCGGGGAGCTGTTTTTT.